The entry that follows covers one T cell receptor beta chain sequence. Its antigen remains unknown. The CDR3 length is 16 residues. Between the trimmed V and J ends, which lost 5 bases and 1 base, there was a span of 15 bases. Germline-derived CDR1 and CDR2 are SGHVS and FQNEAQ. These data belong to a study of T cell responses to AZD1222 COVID-19 vaccine. As for the study in general: Second doses that came at about 4 or about 12 weeks were put together.

Sequencing used immunoSEQ multiplex PCR; TCRdb keeps in-frame clones, though not all of them. The sample has tens of thousands of clones; 65% to 90% are singletons. Whole-study results and caveats: Spike-specific TCR breadth and depth were elevated following two AZD1222 doses. White British donors predominated, females outnumbered males, and clonal diversity was possibly underestimated.

This receptor was obtained from an adult in good health. Sample: peripheral blood, taken on day 0 of AZD1222 vaccination. The gene calls are TRBV7-8 and TRBJ1-5; D may be TRBD1 (6 bases). The DNA for the CDR3 is TGTGCCAGCAGCATAGAAGGGGGATTGAGCAATCAGCCCCAGCATTTT. It specifies CASSIEGGLSNQPQHF.